This T cell receptor beta chain derives from a study of OX40 agonist ivuxolimab in advanced cancers. Regarding the study in general: Ivuxolimab was a fully human IgG2 agonistic monoclonal antibody targeting the costimulatory receptor OX40 (CD134). Intravenous ivuxolimab was administered to patients every 2 weeks at six dose levels: 0.01, 0.1, 0.3, 1.5, 3 and 10 mg/kg. Among the roughly 54 dose-escalation patients, some 19 had hepatocellular carcinoma, approximately 15 melanoma, 9 renal cell carcinoma and 9 head and neck cancer. A male proportion of around 83% and a mean age of roughly 58 years, ranging from 23 to 79, were recorded for the dose-escalation cohort. Patients were allowed to have had prior anti-PD-1, anti-PD-L1 or anti-CTLA-4 therapy, and approximately 40% of the dose-escalation patients had been treated with checkpoint inhibitors. Partial responses were achieved by three dose-escalation patients, of whom one had hepatocellular carcinoma and two had cutaneous melanoma. The point of sequencing TCRbeta in the periphery was to test whether ivuxolimab changed TCR sequence diversity and drove clonal T-cell expansion. The paper describes the monotherapy dose-escalation part (N = 52 patients) of the phase I trial of ivuxolimab.

The trial excluded patients who had a history of autoimmune disease or were on systemic immunosuppression. Peripheral blood for TCR sequencing was collected from all dose cohorts at baseline, on cycle 4 day 1, and on cycle 7 day 1. Samples came from an open-label, multicenter, first-in-human phase I dose-escalation trial of ivuxolimab. Adults with locally advanced or metastatic head and neck squamous cell, hepatocellular, melanoma or renal cell carcinoma were enrolled in the trial. CD4+ and CD8+ T cells were sorted separately from peripheral blood before TCR sequencing. Points on this clone: The specificity of this receptor is unknown. Base-call qualities are not available, and no considerably larger clone is one nucleotide away.

For sequencing of the TCRbeta CDR3 region, genomic DNA was extracted from the sorted cells. The immunoSEQ Assay was used for sequencing of TCRbeta CDR3 regions. The immuneACCESS repertoire file appears here via TCRdb, limited to in-frame rearrangements. These files lack a portion of the clones; in checked studies, under half of the deficit traces to unresolved V genes, and the cause of the others is not known. Recorded for this sample are about 58,000 clones; roughly 89% of them occurred a single time. The ten most abundant clones make up about 0.82% of the sample. Overall study results and their limits: After ivuxolimab, CD8+ T cells had more expanded clones than CD4+ T cells on average. The antigen specificity of the clonally expanded peripheral T cells was not determined. At doses from 0.1 to 3.0 mg/kg, clonal expansion was seen in both CD4+ and CD8+ blood T cells between baseline and week 6. In the 0.1-3.0 mg/kg groups, partial responders were among the patients with the lowest normalized peripheral clonal expansion, particularly in CD8+ T cells. Low levels of normalized T-cell clonal expansion were also seen in some nonresponding patients.

This material consisted of CD4+ or CD8+ T cells sorted from blood, taken in a trial of the OX40 agonist ivuxolimab. The sequence was collected from an adult with an advanced solid tumor such as melanoma, head and neck, liver or kidney cancer.

The CDR3 protein sequence reads: CASSEGQGSRRETQYF. The bases are TGCGCCAGCAGTGAGGGACAGGGGTCCCGCAGGGAGACCCAGTACTTC. The rearrangement joined TRBV10-1 to TRBJ2-5, with 9 bases aligning to TRBD1. Taken from cysteine to phenylalanine, the CDR3 has 16 residues. The read is trimmed to its CDR3 DNA, 48 bases read in frame from base 1. From V the trimming removes 2 bases and from J it removes 5 bases, while the gene matches leave 9 bases of the junction unaccounted for. Looking up the germline V gene (reference sequence) yields CDR1 WNHNN and CDR2 SYGVQD.